Sequencing of this T cell receptor (beta chain) was carried out in a study of blood T cell repertoires in COVID-19 (dated by TCRdb to the early 2020s). A note on the overall study: Samples covering the acute and convalescent phases of COVID-19 were provided by collaborators in the United States, Italy and Spain. A de-identified subject ID, COVID-19 status, age in years and sex were almost always included in the sample metadata. Where HLA class I and class II types were available, the types were taken from metadata supplied by the sample provider, not from assay-based typing. The material from the prospective study consisted of cDNA or gDNA derived from T cells, B-cell-depleted T cells, or PBMCs. The repertoires were made available in a free public database intended to serve as a resource for research on the immune response to SARS-CoV-2. Deeply sampled blood TCRbeta repertoires from subjects exposed to, actively infected with, or recovered from COVID-19 were included in the dataset. Samples came from the ongoing ImmuneRACE study (first 160 participants) plus 1,254 subjects from 6 global collaborators.

General study outcomes and caveats: The amount of clinical and demographic metadata varied by source and participant and was provided uncurated.

For this clone: Its target antigen remains unknown. One base away there is no much larger clone; base qualities are not given.

TCRbeta CDR3 regions were amplified from genomic DNA by means of the immunoSEQ Assay, a bias-controlled multiplex PCR. Per the original workflow: The number of nucleated cells in each sample was estimated from the amplification of reference gene primers within the assay. To quantify the absolute abundance of each unique TCRbeta CDR3 rearrangement, sequence reads were collapsed and filtered. Productive Simpson clonality was computed per sample as the square root of Simpson's diversity index over productive rearrangements. This immuneACCESS table, as held by TCRdb, lists in-frame sequences with V and J called but not all clones. Of the missing ones, under half trace to an unresolved V gene in checked studies; the others have no known cause. V, J and clone size reflect that table, while D and trimming were determined from the DNA. The sample table holds 310,000 or so clones, of which 89% were seen once. The ten top clones hold about 9.9% of the sample.

The CDR3 goes from the cysteine to the phenylalanine over 14 residues. The CDR3 DNA has 42 bases and is translated from base 1. Looking up the germline V gene yields CDR1 KGHDR and CDR2 SFDVKD. V loses 8 bases at its end and J loses 4 bases; junction bases beyond the gene matches: 7. Participants in the prospective study were aged 18 to 89 years, lived in 20 to 25 United States geographic areas, and enrolled through a virtual design. To assign participants to cohorts, the prospective study relied on clinical history that participants themselves reported in a screening survey and a study questionnaire. For ImmuneRACE Cohort 3, a participant was defined as recovered based on two consecutive negative NP/OP PCR tests, clearance by a healthcare professional, or resolution of symptoms. Each participant in the prospective study had whole blood, serum and a nasopharyngeal or oropharyngeal swab collected by mobile phlebotomists. Participants in the prospective study had the option to provide additional blood draws and questionnaires over a roughly two-month period. Prospective study blood samples were shipped either frozen or at room temperature before DNA extraction.

Sequencing was performed on PBMCs or T cells enriched from blood (not recorded which). This clonotype was sampled from a middle-aged woman who had recovered from COVID-19. This chain is built from TRBV24-1 and TRBJ2-1; 7 bases in the middle match TRBD1. The nucleotides read TGTGCCACCATAGAGACAGGGCGATACAATGAGCAGTTCTTC. Its amino acids are CATIETGRYNEQFF.